The 11 T cell receptor beta chains given below trace back to one sample, sequenced in a study of blood T cell repertoires in COVID-19. Produced via immunoSEQ multiplex PCR; TCRdb's table is partial and in-frame only. This table has over 200,000 clones, less than 90% appearing once. The sequenced sample consisted of PBMCs or T cells enriched from blood (not recorded which). Every receptor here comes from a woman in her twenties or thirties who had been exposed to COVID-19.

The chain links TRBV24-1 to TRBJ2-7; a weak D match, TRBD1 (6 bases). The germline V gene encodes CDR1 KGHDR and CDR2 SFDVKD. With 4 bases removed from V and 6 bases from J, the gap between germline ends came to 12 bases. The CDR3 runs to 13 residues. CDR3 coding DNA: TGTGCCACCAGTGACCGCTGGACAGCCGAGCAGTACTTC. Translated: CATSDRWTAEQYF.

This clone was counted a single time. The chain is built from TRBV15 and TRBJ1-3; the match to TRBD1 covers 9 bases. The V gene end was trimmed by 1 base and the J gene end by 2 bases; junction bases not matched to a gene: 3. Germline assignment: CDR1 LNHNV and CDR2 YYDKDF (reference sequence). The CDR3 has 16 amino acids. CDR3 DNA sequence: TGTGCCACCAGCAGAGTGGGGGACAGGGCTGGAAACACCATATATTTT. Translated: CATSRVGDRAGNTIYF.

V and J are TRBV30 and TRBJ1-5, with TRBD1 matching 8 bases. Trimming took 4 bases from V and 0 from J; bases not matched to a gene: 8. The CDR3 is 16 amino acids. Germline V gene data show CDR1 as GTSNPN and CDR2 as SVGIG (reference sequence). CDR3 amino acids: CAWKAGGKTSNQPQHF. The CDR3 DNA reads TGTGCCTGGAAGGCAGGGGGCAAAACTAGCAATCAGCCCCAGCATTTT.

The chain uses TRBV7-8 and TRBJ1-5; D not resolved. The CDR3 contains 14 residues. Germline-derived CDR1 and CDR2 are SGHVS and FQNEAQ. V lost 5 bases, J lost 0 bases, and 8 bases lay in between. Here the CDR3 reads CASSPTGSNQPQHF. The DNA for the CDR3 is TGTGCCAGCAGCCCCACGGGTAGCAATCAGCCCCAGCATTTT.

J is TRBJ2-1 and V is TRBV5-8, with TRBD2 identical over 10 bases. The CDR3 runs 15 residues. In germline, CDR1 is SGHTS, CDR2 YDEGEE. Trimming at V came to 2 bases and at J to 8 bases, leaving 7 bases not matched to a gene. The CDR3 region is CASSFLSGGADEQFF. The CDR3 region has the DNA TGTGCCAGCAGCTTCTTAAGCGGGGGGGCTGATGAGCAGTTCTTC.

This rearrangement joins TRBV19 to TRBJ2-7, with TRBD1 matching 9 bases. Trimming took 9 bases from V and 2 from J; bases not matched to a gene: 5. Germline lookup yields CDR1 LNHDA and CDR2 SQIVND (reference sequence). The CDR3 extends over 13 amino acids. The CDR3 nucleotides are TGTGCCAGCCAGGGACAGGGCACCTACGAGCAGTACTTC. This gives the protein CASQGQGTYEQYF.

The V and J genes are TRBV3-1 (or the pseudogene TRBV3-2) and TRBJ2-7, with a possible D match to TRBD2 (6 bases). V was clipped by 2 bases and J by 4 bases, with 15 bases between them. In germline, CDR1 is LGHDT, CDR2 YNNKEL (reference sequence). There are 15 residues in the CDR3. In DNA form, the CDR3 reads TGTGCCAGCAGCCAAAGGGCTAGCGATGGTTACGAGCAGTACTTC. Translation gives CASSQRASDGYEQYF.

The chain joins TRBV12-5 to TRBJ2-2, with TRBD2 matching over 9 bases. Germline loops: CDR1 LGHNT, CDR2 FRNRAP. The CDR3 covers 17 residues. The V and J ends lost 0 bases and 7 bases, in that order; junction bases with no gene match: 9. CDR3 coding DNA: TGTGCTAGTGGTTTGGTACCTCGCGGGGGGGCCGTCGGGGAGCTGTTTTTT. Translation gives CASGLVPRGGAVGELFF.

The chain combines TRBV20-1 with TRBJ1-2, with D unresolved. The CDR3 is 11 residues long. The V gene lost 3 bases and the J gene lost 7 bases, with 9 bases spanning the gap. CDR1 and CDR2 (germline): DFQATT, SNEGSKA (reference sequence). CDR3 bases: TGCAGTGCTAGTCCGGGGTCTGGCTACACCTTC. Translated, it gives CSASPGSGYTF.

This clone was detected once. The J gene is TRBJ2-2, the V gene TRBV11-2, with D maybe TRBD2 (7 bases). In germline, CDR1 is SGHAT, CDR2 FQNNGV. This CDR3 region has 15 residues. Trimming took 8 bases from V and 4 from J, leaving 17 bases between them. The CDR3 protein is CASSAGGRGTGELFF. CDR3 sequence (DNA): TGTGCCAGCTCCGCCGGGGGGCGGGGCACCGGGGAGCTGTTTTTT. The full variable domain, in which reference TRBV11-2 and TRBJ2-2 provide the parts outside the CDR3, is EAGVAQSPRYKIIEKRQSVAFWCNPISGHATLYWYQQILGQGPKLLIQFQNNGVVDDSQLPKDRFSAERLKGVDSTLKIQPAKLEDSAVYLCASSAGGRGTGELFFGEGSRLTVL.

This chain connects TRBV5-1 to TRBJ1-2, with 9 bases that match TRBD1. The ends lost 0 bases at V and 7 bases at J; junction bases unmatched: 7. The CDR3 contains 15 residues. Germline CDR1 SGHRS, CDR2 YFSETQ. CDR3 in amino acids: CASSLDRGPGSGYTF. The CDR3 bases are TGCGCCAGCAGCTTGGACAGGGGGCCTGGGTCTGGCTACACCTTC.